This paragraph covers one T cell receptor beta chain sequence. Its antigen remains unknown. PCR amplification relied on 60 Vbeta primers (plus 13 Jbeta primers). Clones were sequenced by immunoSEQ multiplex PCR, and TCRdb holds only the in-frame ones, with some missing. The data contain roughly 140,000 clones, around four fifths of them singletons. These data originate in a study of cytomegalovirus exposure and HLA in healthy donors. The study's findings and limits: A later analysis associated around 17,000 TCR beta sequences with HLA alleles at a 0.05 false discovery rate.

The CDR3 is 13 residues long. Germline assignment: CDR1 SGHAT and CDR2 FQNNGV. After removal of 8 bases from V and 7 bases from J, the junction contained 7 bases not matched to a gene. The clonotype was recovered from a boy between 2 and 10 years old in good health and CMV-seronegative. Specimen: PBMCs. V usage is TRBV11-2 and J usage is TRBJ1-4, with TRBD1 identical over 7 bases. CDR3 amino acids: CASGAQGSEKLFF. The CDR3 DNA is TGTGCCAGCGGAGCACAGGGGTCTGAAAAACTGTTTTTT.